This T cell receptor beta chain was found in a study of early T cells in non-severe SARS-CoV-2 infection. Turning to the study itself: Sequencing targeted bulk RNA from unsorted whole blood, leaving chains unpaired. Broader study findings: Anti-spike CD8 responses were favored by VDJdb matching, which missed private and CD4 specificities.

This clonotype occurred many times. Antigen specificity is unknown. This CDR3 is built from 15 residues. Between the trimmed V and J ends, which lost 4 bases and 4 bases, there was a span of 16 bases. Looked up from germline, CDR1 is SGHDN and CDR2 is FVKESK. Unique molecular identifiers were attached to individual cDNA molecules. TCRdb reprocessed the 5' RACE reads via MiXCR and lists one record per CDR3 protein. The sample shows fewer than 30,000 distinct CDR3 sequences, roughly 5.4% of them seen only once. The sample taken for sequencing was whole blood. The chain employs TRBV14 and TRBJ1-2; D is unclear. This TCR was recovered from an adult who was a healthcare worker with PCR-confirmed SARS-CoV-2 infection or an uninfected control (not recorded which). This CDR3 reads CASSREFLPAYGYTF. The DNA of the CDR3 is TGTGCCAGCAGCCGTGAATTCCTACCGGCCTATGGCTACACCTTC.